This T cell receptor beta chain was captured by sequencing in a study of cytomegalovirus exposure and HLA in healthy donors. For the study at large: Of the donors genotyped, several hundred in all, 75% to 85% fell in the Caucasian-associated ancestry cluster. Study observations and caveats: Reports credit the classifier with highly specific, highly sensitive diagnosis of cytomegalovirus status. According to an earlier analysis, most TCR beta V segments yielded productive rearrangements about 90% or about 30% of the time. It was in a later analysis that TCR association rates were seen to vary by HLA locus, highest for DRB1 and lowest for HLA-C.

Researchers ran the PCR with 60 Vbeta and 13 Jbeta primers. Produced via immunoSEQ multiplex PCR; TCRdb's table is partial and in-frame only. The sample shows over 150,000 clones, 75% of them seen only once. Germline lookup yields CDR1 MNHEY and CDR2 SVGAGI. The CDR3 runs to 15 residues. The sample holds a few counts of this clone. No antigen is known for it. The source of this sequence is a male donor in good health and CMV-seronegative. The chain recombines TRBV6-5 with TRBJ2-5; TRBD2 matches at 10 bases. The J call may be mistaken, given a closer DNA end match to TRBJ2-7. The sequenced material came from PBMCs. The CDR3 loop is CASREYSGRNHEQYF. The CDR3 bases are TGTGCCAGCAGAGAATATAGCGGGAGGAACCACGAGCAGTACTTC.